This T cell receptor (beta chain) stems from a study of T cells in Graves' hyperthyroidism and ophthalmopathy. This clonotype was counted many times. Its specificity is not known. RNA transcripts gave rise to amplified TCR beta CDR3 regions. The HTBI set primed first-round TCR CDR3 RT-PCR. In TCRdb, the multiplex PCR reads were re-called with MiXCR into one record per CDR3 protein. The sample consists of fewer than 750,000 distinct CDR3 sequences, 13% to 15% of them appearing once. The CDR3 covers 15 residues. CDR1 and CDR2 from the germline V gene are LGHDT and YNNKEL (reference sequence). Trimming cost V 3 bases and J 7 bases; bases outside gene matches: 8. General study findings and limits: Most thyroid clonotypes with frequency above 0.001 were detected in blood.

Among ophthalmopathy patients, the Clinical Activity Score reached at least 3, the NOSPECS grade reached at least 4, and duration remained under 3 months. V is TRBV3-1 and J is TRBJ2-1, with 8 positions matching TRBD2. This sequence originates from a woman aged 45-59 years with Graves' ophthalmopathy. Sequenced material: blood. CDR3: CASSHPGLEVNEQFF. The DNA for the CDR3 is TGTGCCAGCAGCCACCCGGGACTAGAAGTTAATGAGCAGTTCTTC.